This T cell receptor beta chain emerged from a study of cytomegalovirus exposure and HLA in healthy donors. The PCR ran on 60 Vbeta and 13 Jbeta primers. Using immunoSEQ multiplex PCR, the repertoire was profiled, and TCRdb retains in-frame clones only, with some absent. The sample lists 150,000 or so clones; 60% to 85% were seen once. Study results and caveats: Across HLA loci, a later analysis found differing TCR association rates, with DRB1 most and HLA-C fewest. A later analysis reportedly found that, within productive TCRs, an Asian-associated ancestry cluster had fewer N-insertions than the mean observed across the 666 donors.

Only a few counts were recorded for this clone. Its antigen remains unidentified. The CDR3 contains 14 residues. V gave up 4 bases and J gave up 2 bases, with 12 bases separating them. Germline CDR1 SGHAT, CDR2 FQNNGV. The sequenced material came from PBMCs. The source is a middle-aged man in good health and CMV-seropositive. The chain is built from TRBV11-2 and TRBJ2-7; D possibly corresponds to TRBD2 (6 bases). CDR3 coding DNA: TGTGCCAGCAGCTCCTTACGGGAGCCCTACGAGCAGTACTTC. It is translated as CASSSLREPYEQYF. Drawing the rest from reference TRBV11-2 and TRBJ2-7, the complete variable domain is EAGVAQSPRYKIIEKRQSVAFWCNPISGHATLYWYQQILGQGPKLLIQFQNNGVVDDSQLPKDRFSAERLKGVDSTLKIQPAKLEDSAVYLCASSSLREPYEQYFGPGTRLTVT.